These 21 T cell receptor beta chains share one sample of origin, sequenced in a study of blood T cells in healthy people across ages. Together with a sample-barcoded 5' primer, a J-beta primer mix was included in a second PCR lasting about 6 to 12 cycles. TCRdb re-derived calls from the 5' RACE reads in MiXCR, one entry per CDR3 protein. The sample has 780,000 or so distinct CDR3 sequences, 20% to 25% seen once; the top ten hold approximately 4%. The same sample was also used in a study of T cells of mothers and their children.

The sample was blood. The source is a boy aged 5-17 years in good health.

This clonotype was seen many times. The V gene is TRBV28, the J gene TRBJ2-7; D may be TRBD1 (5 bases). This CDR3 region has 16 residues. The V end was cut by 0 bases, the J end by 2 bases, with 14 bases between. Germline lookup yields CDR1 MDHEN and CDR2 SYDVKM. The CDR3 loop reads CASSLWGLGATYEQYF. The CDR3 coding sequence is TGTGCCAGCAGTTTATGGGGGTTAGGGGCGACCTACGAGCAGTACTTC.

The V and J genes are TRBV4-1 and TRBJ2-5; tentatively, D is TRBD2 (5 bases). The DNA end is a closer match to TRBJ2-1, so the J assignment may be wrong. CDR3 length: 15 residues. Germline CDR1 is MGHRA and CDR2 is YSYEKL. CDR3 bases: TGCGCCAGCAGCCAAGTTTTCGGGGTGGGAGAGGAGCAGTTCTTC. It codes for CASSQVFGVGEEQFF.

V usage is TRBV6-2 or TRBV6-3 and J usage is TRBJ2-5; D is unclear. Germline lookup yields CDR1 MNHEY and CDR2 SVGEGT. CDR3 length: 13 amino acids. Trimming took off 4 bases at V and 4 bases at J, with 10 bases between the two ends. As DNA, the CDR3 is TGTGCCAGCAGTTTATACCACCTAGAGACCCAGTACTTC. This translates into CASSLYHLETQYF.

This clonotype was counted between two and nine times. The chain links TRBV28 to TRBJ2-2; a weak D match, TRBD1 (5 bases). The ends were cut back, 4 bases at V and 7 bases at J, with 16 bases in the middle. The CDR3 has 15 residues. CDR1 is MDHEN, CDR2 SYDVKM, per germline. Here the CDR3 reads CASSSQSGFGGELFF. DNA of the CDR3: TGTGCCAGCAGTTCACAATCAGGGTTTGGCGGGGAGCTGTTTTTT.

The chain uses TRBV7-2 and TRBJ2-5; 9 bases are shared with TRBD1. The CDR3 contains 15 residues. V lost 3 bases, J lost 3 bases, and 5 bases stayed unmatched. In germline, CDR1 is SGHTA, CDR2 FQGNSA. In nucleotides, the CDR3 is TGTGCCAGCAGCTTCGGACAGGGGATGGAAGAGACCCAGTACTTC. Translating gives CASSFGQGMEETQYF.

The V call is TRBV18, the J call TRBJ2-5; 13 bases align to TRBD2. The better agreement between TRBJ2-7 and the DNA end casts doubt on the J call. CDR1 KGHSH and CDR2 LQKENI come from the germline V gene. This CDR3 region has 18 residues. Here the CDR3 reads CASSPQPGLAGPTYEQYF. The CDR3 nucleotides read TGTGCCAGCTCACCACAACCGGGACTAGCGGGACCTACCTACGAGCAGTACTTC.

This clonotype has just a few counts. The CDR3 spells CATNTESYEQYF. In DNA, the CDR3 is TGTGCCACCAATACAGAAAGCTACGAGCAGTACTTC. The V call is TRBV28, the J call TRBJ2-7; D is ambiguous. Germline CDR1 MDHEN, CDR2 SYDVKM. This CDR3 has 12 residues. Trimming took off 10 bases at V and 3 bases at J, with 13 bases between the two ends.

This clonotype appeared many times. The CDR3 bases are TGCAGTGCTAGAATCCCTACAGGGCGCTACGAGCAGTACTTC. Its translation: CSARIPTGRYEQYF. The chain couples TRBV20-1 to TRBJ2-7, with D maybe TRBD1 (6 bases). Germline V gene lookup returns CDR1 DFQATT and CDR2 SNEGSKA (reference sequence). V was clipped by 2 bases and J by 3 bases, with 14 bases between them. The CDR3 totals 14 residues.

This CDR3 reads CASSLNSEKLFF. Here the CDR3 DNA reads TGTGCCAGCAGCTTAAATTCTGAAAAACTGTTTTTT. The chain joins TRBV11-2 to TRBJ1-4; D uncertain. Per germline, CDR1 SGHAT and CDR2 FQNNGV. CDR3 size: 12 residues. V was cut by 2 bases and J by 7 bases, with 5 bases left in between.

A few counts support this clonotype. This sequence joins TRBV5-1 and TRBJ2-5; perhaps TRBD2 as D (6 bases). This CDR3 spans 17 amino acids. Germline loops: CDR1 SGHRS, CDR2 YFSETQ. V lost 0 bases to trimming and J lost 0 bases, with 15 bases between them. The CDR3 loop is CASSLDSGGGYQETQYF. The DNA for the CDR3 is TGCGCCAGCAGCTTGGATTCAGGCGGAGGGTACCAAGAGACCCAGTACTTC. The whole variable domain, remainder taken from reference TRBV5-1 and TRBJ2-5, is KAGVTQTPRYLIKTRGQQVTLSCSPISGHRSVSWYQQTPGQGLQFLFEYFSETQRNKGNFPGRFSGRQFSNSRSEMNVSTLELGDSALYLCASSLDSGGGYQETQYFGPGTRLLVL.

On this clonotype itself: One base away lies a much larger clone, so this may be a sequencing read error. The chain couples TRBV6-2 or TRBV6-3 to TRBJ2-5; D may be TRBD2 (6 bases). The CDR3 totals 13 residues. Germline V CDR1 and CDR2: MNHEY, SVGEGT. CDR3 in DNA: TGTGCCGGCAGTCGGGAGCCACAAGAGACCCAGTACTTC. Its translation is CAGSREPQETQYF.

The sample holds one count of this clonotype. The junction and the germline gene differ at one end; a read error may be behind it. The CDR3 sequence is CASSQEGTGANVLTF. As DNA, the CDR3 is TGTGCCAGCAGCCAAGAGGGGACTGGAGCCAACGTCCTGACTTTC. The chain is built from TRBV3-1 and TRBJ2-6; D perhaps matches TRBD2 (6 bases). The V gene's germline CDR1 is LGHDT and CDR2 YNNKEL (reference sequence). The CDR3 runs 15 residues.

This clonotype came up a few times. The J gene is TRBJ2-7, the V gene TRBV5-1, with TRBD1 matching 7 bases. The V segment lost 4 bases and the J segment 3 bases; nucleotides outside the gene matches: 7. The CDR3 totals 14 residues. The germline V gene has CDR1 SGHRS and CDR2 YFSETQ. CDR3: CASSLEGGFYEQYF. The CDR3 coding sequence is TGCGCCAGCAGCCTGGAAGGGGGCTTCTACGAGCAGTACTTC.

The V and J genes are TRBV5-1 and TRBJ1-2; D is uncertain. CDR3 size: 12 residues. Germline CDR1 is SGHRS and CDR2 is YFSETQ. With 5 bases removed from V and 7 bases from J, the gap between germline ends came to 12 bases. CDR3 sequence (DNA): TGCGCCAGCAGACTGTCGGGGTCTGGCTACACCTTC. Its translation is CASRLSGSGYTF.

The V and J genes are TRBV7-8 and TRBJ2-5; 12 bases are a match to TRBD2. From germline, CDR1 is SGHVS and CDR2 FQNEAQ. There are 19 residues in the CDR3. V shed 1 base and J 4 bases; nucleotides not matched to a gene: 13. In nucleotides, the CDR3 is TGTGCCAGCAGCTTAGGGGTCGGGCTAGCGGGGGGGCCAGGAGAGACCCAGTACTTC. Translation gives CASSLGVGLAGGPGETQYF.

The chain recombines TRBV3-1 with TRBJ2-2; weak D call: TRBD2 (6 bases). The CDR3 spans 15 residues. Per the germline V gene, CDR1 is LGHDT and CDR2 is YNNKEL (reference sequence). V dropped 4 bases and J dropped 9 bases, with 18 bases sitting between them. The CDR3 bases are TGTGCCAGCAGCCCCAGCGGGCAGGCGTACCGGGAGCTGTTTTTT. As protein: CASSPSGQAYRELFF.

The chain recombines TRBV4-3 with TRBJ2-7; the match to TRBD2 covers 12 bases. The V and J ends lost 3 bases and 3 bases, in that order; junction bases with no gene match: 12. The CDR3 consists of 18 residues. Looked up from germline, CDR1 is LGHNA and CDR2 is YSLEER. CDR3 nucleotide sequence: TGCGCCAGCAGCCACCGGACTAGCGGGGAGTCGCCCTTCTACGAGCAGTACTTC. This translates into CASSHRTSGESPFYEQYF.

V is TRBV29-1 and J is TRBJ1-2; tentatively, D is TRBD1 (6 bases). This CDR3 has 11 residues. Germline loops: CDR1 SQVTM, CDR2 ANQGSEA. The V and J ends lost 5 bases and 7 bases respectively, with 11 bases between them. For the CDR3, the DNA is TGCAGCGTTCCCGGGACATCTGGCTACACCTTC. This sequence encodes CSVPGTSGYTF.

In its sample, this clonotype was seen a few times. The junction departs from germline at one end; a sequencing error may be responsible. This chain connects TRBV11-3 to TRBJ2-5; weak D call: TRBD1 (5 bases). The CDR3 consists of 14 residues. CDR1 is SGHNT and CDR2 is YENEEA in the germline V gene. CDR3: CAGSSGFREETQYF. CDR3 bases: TGTGCCGGCAGCTCAGGGTTCAGGGAAGAGACCCAGTACTTC.

The chain employs TRBV27 and TRBJ2-1; maybe TRBD2 (5 bases). The germline V and J ends were trimmed by 3 bases and 4 bases, with 10 bases remaining between them. Looked up from germline, CDR1 is MNHEY and CDR2 is SMNVEV (reference sequence). This CDR3 is 14 amino acids long. CDR3 DNA: TGTGCCAGCAGTTTCCGGGATTTGTACAATGAGCAGTTCTTC. Translating it yields CASSFRDLYNEQFF.

This clonotype has a handful of counts. The chain is built from TRBV6-5 and TRBJ1-2; 9 bases match TRBD1. This CDR3 has 17 amino acids. With V trimmed by 0 bases and J by 7 bases, 12 bases remained unmatched. Germline values: CDR1 MNHEY, CDR2 SVGAGI. CDR3 DNA: TGTGCCAGCAGTTACTCAAGCCCCGGACAGGGGACGGGTGGCTACACCTTC. It translates to CASSYSSPGQGTGGYTF.